The T cell receptor (beta chain) under discussion was sequenced for a study of T cell repertoires in cytomegalovirus infection. Study findings and constraints: There were HLA-C-restricted CMV-specific TCR beta clonotypes dominating the ex vivo response.

This clonotype turned up a few times. Antigen unknown. The germline V gene encodes CDR1 ENHRY and CDR2 SYGVKD. The CDR3 length is 16 residues. V gave up 6 bases and J gave up 3 bases; unmatched junction bases: 11. In TCRdb, the reads were re-called with MiXCR into one record per CDR3 protein. The table shows hundreds of thousands of distinct CDR3 sequences, with around 35% occurring only once. This receptor was obtained from a human donor in good health (CMV status not recorded). Some clones in this sample may be carry-over from other donors' samples. Source: cultured PBMCs, taken from culture after CMV antigen stimulation. V gene TRBV10-3 combines with J gene TRBJ2-3, with 8 bases fitting TRBD2. In DNA, the CDR3 is TGTGCCATCAGCACCCAGGCGGGAGGAAGGACAGATACGCAGTATTTT. This sequence encodes CAISTQAGGRTDTQYF.